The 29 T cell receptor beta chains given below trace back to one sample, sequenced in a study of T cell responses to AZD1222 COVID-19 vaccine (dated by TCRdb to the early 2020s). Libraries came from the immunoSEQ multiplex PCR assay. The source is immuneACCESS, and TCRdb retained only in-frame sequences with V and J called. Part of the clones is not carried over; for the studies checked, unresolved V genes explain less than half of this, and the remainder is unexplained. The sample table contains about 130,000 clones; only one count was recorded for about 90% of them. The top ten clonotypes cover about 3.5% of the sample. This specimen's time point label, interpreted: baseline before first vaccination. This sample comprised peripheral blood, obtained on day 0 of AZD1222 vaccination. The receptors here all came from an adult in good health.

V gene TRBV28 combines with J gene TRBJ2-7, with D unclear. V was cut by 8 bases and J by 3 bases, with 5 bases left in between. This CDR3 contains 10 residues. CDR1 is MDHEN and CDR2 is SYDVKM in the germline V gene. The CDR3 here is CASGYYEQYF. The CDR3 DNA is TGTGCCAGCGGCTACTACGAGCAGTACTTC. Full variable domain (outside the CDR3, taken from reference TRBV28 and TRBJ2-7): DVKVTQSSRYLVKRTGEKVFLECVQDMDHENMFWYRQDPGLGLRLIYFSYDVKMKEKGDIPEGYSVSREKKERFSLILESASTNQTSMYLCASGYYEQYFGPGTRLTVT.

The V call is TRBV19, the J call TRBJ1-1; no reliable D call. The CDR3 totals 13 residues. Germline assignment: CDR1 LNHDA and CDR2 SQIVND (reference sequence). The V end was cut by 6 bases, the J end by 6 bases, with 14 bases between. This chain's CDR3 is CASRRGGWAEAFF. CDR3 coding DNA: TGTGCCAGTAGAAGAGGTGGATGGGCTGAAGCTTTCTTT.

CDR3 loop: CASSPADTQYF. For the CDR3, the DNA is TGTGCCAGCTCACCAGCAGATACGCAGTATTTT. This sequence joins TRBV18 and TRBJ2-3; D gene uncertain. The V gene's germline CDR1 is KGHSH and CDR2 LQKENI. The CDR3 is 11 amino acids. V lost 2 bases to trimming and J lost 4 bases, with 1 base between them.

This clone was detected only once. In nucleotides, the CDR3 is TGTGCCAGCAGCCAAGGGCGGCAGAACACTGAAGCTTTCTTT. Amino acids: CASSQGRQNTEAFF. The V gene is TRBV3-1 (or the pseudogene TRBV3-2), the J gene TRBJ1-1, with D unresolved. The V gene's germline CDR1 is LGHDT and CDR2 YNNKEL (reference sequence). V was shortened by 1 base and J by 1 base, with 7 bases between the two germline ends. This CDR3 contains 14 residues.

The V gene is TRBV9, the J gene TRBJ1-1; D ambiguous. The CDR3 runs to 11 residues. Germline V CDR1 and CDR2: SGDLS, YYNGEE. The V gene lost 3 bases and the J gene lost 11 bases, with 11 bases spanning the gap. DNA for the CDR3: TGTGCCAGCAGCGCCCTGGATCGGGCTTTCTTT. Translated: CASSALDRAFF. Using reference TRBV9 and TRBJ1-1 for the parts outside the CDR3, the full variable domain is DSGVTQTPKHLITATGQRVTLRCSPRSGDLSVYWYQQSLDQGLQFLIQYYNGEERAKGNILERFSAQQFPDLHSELNLSSLELGDSALYFCASSALDRAFFGQGTRLTVV.

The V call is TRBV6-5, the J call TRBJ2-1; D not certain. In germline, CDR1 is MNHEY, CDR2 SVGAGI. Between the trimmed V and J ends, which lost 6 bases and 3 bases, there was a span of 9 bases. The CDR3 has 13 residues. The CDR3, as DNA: TGTGCCAGCAGGGGAACGCACTACAATGAGCAGTTCTTC. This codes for CASRGTHYNEQFF.

The CDR3 nucleotides are TGTGCCAGCAGCTTAGCGAGCACAGATACGCAGTATTTT. This encodes CASSLASTDTQYF. The chain combines TRBV7-7 with TRBJ2-3; D is undetermined. The germline V gene has CDR1 SSHAT and CDR2 FNYEAQ (reference sequence). V shed 0 bases and J shed 0 bases, with 1 base lying between them. The length of the CDR3 is 13 residues. Full variable domain (rest looked up from reference TRBV7-7 and TRBJ2-3): GAGVSQSPRYKVTKRGQDVTLRCDPISSHATLYWYQQALGQGPEFLTYFNYEAQPDKSGLPSDRFSAERPEGSISTLTIQRTEQRDSAMYRCASSLASTDTQYFGPGTRLTVL.

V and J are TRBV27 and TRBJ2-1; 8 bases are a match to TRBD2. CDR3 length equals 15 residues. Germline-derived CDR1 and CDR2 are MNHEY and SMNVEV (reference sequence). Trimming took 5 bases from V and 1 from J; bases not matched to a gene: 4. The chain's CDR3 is CASSPGGPSYNEQFF. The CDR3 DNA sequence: TGTGCCAGCAGTCCGGGAGGGCCTTCCTACAATGAGCAGTTCTTC.

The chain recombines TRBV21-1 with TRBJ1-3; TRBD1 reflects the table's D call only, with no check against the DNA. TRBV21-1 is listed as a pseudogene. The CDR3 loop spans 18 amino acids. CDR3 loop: CASSKGVGRGDSGNTIYF. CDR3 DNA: TGTGCCAGCAGCAAAGGAGTAGGCAGGGGGGACTCTGGAAACACCATATATTTT.

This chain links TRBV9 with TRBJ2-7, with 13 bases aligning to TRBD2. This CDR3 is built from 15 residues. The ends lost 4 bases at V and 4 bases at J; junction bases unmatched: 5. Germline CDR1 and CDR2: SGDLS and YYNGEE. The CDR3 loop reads CASSPTSGRAYEQYF. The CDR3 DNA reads TGTGCCAGCAGCCCCACTAGCGGGAGGGCGTACGAGCAGTACTTC.

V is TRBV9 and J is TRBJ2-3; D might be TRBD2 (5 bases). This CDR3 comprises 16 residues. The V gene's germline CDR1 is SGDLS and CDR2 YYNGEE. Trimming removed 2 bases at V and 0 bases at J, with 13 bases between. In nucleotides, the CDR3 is TGTGCCAGCAGCGTCAATCCGGGGTCTAGCACAGATACGCAGTATTTT. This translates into CASSVNPGSSTDTQYF.

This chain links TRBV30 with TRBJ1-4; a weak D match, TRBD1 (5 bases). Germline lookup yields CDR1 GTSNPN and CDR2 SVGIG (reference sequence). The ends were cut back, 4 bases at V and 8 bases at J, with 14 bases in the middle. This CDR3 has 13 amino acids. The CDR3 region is CAWTGGEWEKLFF. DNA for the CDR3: TGTGCCTGGACCGGGGGAGAGTGGGAAAAACTGTTTTTT.

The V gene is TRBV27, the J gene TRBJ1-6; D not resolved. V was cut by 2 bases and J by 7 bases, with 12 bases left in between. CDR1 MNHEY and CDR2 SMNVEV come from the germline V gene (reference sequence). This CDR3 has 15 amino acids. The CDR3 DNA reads TGTGCCAGCAGTTTACTCGGACGGCTAAATTCACCCCTCCACTTT. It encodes CASSLLGRLNSPLHF.

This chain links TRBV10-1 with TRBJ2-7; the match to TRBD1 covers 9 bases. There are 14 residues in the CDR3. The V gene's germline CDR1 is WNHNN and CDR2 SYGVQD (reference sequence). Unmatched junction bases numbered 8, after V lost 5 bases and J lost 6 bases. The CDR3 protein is CASSQGQGGGEQYF. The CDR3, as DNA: TGCGCCAGCAGTCAGGGACAGGGAGGGGGCGAGCAGTACTTC.

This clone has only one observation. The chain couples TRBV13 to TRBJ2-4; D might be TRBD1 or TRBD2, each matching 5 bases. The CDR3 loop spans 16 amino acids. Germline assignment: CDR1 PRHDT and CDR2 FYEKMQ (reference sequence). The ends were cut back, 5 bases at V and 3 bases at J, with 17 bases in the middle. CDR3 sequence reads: CASSLPRDAHKNIQYF. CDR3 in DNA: TGTGCCAGCAGCCTCCCCCGGGACGCTCACAAAAACATTCAGTACTTC.

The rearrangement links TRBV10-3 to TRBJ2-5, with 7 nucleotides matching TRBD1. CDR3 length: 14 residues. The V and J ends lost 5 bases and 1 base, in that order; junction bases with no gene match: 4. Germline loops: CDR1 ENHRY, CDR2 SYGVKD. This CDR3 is CAISRNRGQETQYF. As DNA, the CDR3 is TGTGCCATCAGTCGTAACAGGGGCCAAGAGACCCAGTACTTC.

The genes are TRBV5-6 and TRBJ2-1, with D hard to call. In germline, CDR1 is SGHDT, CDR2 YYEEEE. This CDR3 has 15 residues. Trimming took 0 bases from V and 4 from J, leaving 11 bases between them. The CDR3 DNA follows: TGTGCCAGCAGCTTGGACGGGTCCATGTACAATGAGCAGTTCTTC. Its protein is CASSLDGSMYNEQFF.

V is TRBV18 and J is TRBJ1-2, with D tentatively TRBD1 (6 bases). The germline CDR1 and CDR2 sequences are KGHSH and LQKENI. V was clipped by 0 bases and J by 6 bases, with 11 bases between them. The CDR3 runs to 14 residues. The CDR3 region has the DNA TGTGCCAGCTCACCACCGGGGGGCACGGATGGCTACACCTTC. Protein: CASSPPGGTDGYTF.

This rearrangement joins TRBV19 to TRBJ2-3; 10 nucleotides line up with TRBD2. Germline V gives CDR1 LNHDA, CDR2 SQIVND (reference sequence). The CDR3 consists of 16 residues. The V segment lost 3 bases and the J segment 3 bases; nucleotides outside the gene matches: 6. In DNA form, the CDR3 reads TGTGCCAGTAGTATCCCCCTAGCGGGAGTGACAGATACGCAGTATTTT. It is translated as CASSIPLAGVTDTQYF.

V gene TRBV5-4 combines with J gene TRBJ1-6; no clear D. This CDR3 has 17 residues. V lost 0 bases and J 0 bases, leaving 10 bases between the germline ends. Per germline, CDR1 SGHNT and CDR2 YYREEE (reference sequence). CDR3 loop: CASSLGGTSSYNSPLHF. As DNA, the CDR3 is TGTGCCAGCAGCTTGGGGGGAACGAGCTCCTATAATTCACCCCTCCACTTT.

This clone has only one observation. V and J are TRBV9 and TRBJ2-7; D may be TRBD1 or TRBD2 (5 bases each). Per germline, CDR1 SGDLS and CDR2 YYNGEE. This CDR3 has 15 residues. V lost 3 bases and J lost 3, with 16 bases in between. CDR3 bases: TGTGCCAGCAGCGATGGCCGGGACGACAGCTACGAGCAGTACTTC. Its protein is CASSDGRDDSYEQYF. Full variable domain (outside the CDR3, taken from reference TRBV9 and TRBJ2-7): DSGVTQTPKHLITATGQRVTLRCSPRSGDLSVYWYQQSLDQGLQFLIQYYNGEERAKGNILERFSAQQFPDLHSELNLSSLELGDSALYFCASSDGRDDSYEQYFGPGTRLTVT.

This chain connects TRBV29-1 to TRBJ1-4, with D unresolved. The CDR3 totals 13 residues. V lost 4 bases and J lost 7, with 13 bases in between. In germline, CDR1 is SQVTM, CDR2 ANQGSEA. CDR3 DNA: TGCAGCGTTGCAAGAGGACCAGGTGAAAAACTGTTTTTT. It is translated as CSVARGPGEKLFF.

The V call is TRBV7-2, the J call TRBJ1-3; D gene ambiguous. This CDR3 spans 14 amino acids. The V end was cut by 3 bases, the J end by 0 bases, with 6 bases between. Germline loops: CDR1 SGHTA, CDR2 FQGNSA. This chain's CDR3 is CASSLDFSGNTIYF. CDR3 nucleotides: TGTGCCAGCAGCTTGGACTTCTCTGGAAACACCATATATTTT.

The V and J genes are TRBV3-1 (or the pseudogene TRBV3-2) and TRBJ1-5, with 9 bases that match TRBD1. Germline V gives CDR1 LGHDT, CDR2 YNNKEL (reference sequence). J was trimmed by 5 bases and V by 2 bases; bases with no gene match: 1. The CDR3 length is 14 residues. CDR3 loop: CASSQTGGYQPQHF. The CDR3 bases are TGTGCCAGCAGCCAAACAGGGGGCTATCAGCCCCAGCATTTT.

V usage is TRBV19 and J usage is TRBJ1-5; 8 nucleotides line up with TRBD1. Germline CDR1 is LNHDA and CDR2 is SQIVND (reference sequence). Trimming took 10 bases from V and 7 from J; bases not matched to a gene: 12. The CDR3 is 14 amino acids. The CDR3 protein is CATRDRLPGQPQHF. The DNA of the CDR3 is TGTGCCACTAGGGACAGGCTCCCCGGACAGCCCCAGCATTTT.

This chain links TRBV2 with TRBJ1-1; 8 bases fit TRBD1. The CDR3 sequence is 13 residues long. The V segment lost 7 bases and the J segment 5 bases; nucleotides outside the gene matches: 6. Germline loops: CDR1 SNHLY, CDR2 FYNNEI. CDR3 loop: CASIKQGGTEAFF. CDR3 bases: TGTGCCAGCATCAAACAGGGGGGGACTGAAGCTTTCTTT.

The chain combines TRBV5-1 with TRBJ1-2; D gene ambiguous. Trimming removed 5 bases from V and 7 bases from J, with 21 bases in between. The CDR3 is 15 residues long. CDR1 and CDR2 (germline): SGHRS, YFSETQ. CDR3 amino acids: CASRPEIRDISGYTF. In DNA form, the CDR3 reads TGCGCCAGCAGGCCAGAAATCCGGGATATCTCTGGCTACACCTTC.

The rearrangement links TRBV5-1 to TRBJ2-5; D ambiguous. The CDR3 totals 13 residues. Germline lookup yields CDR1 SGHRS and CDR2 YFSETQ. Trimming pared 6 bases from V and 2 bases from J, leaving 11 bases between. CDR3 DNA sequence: TGCGCCAGCAACAATGCAGTACAAGAGACCCAGTACTTC. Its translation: CASNNAVQETQYF.

The DNA of the CDR3 is TGTGCCAGCAGCCTGGGCTATCCCTACAATGAGCAGTTCTTC. The encoded protein is CASSLGYPYNEQFF. The J gene is TRBJ2-1, the V gene TRBV21-1; TRBD1 reflects the table's D call only, with no check against the DNA. TRBV21-1 is an annotated pseudogene. The CDR3 extends over 14 amino acids.